Presented here are 25 T cell receptor beta chains from one specimen sequenced in a study of lymphopenia after photon versus proton radiotherapy. Produced via immunoSEQ multiplex PCR; TCRdb's table is partial and in-frame only. The sample records approximately 3,000 clones, roughly 93% being singletons. The sequences come from peripheral blood, collected from a patient treated with photon-based radiotherapy. The receptors originated from a woman in her 70s with pancreatic cancer.

This clone came up once. This chain joins TRBV15 and TRBJ2-2, with 8 positions matching TRBD1. Germline loops: CDR1 LNHNV, CDR2 YYDKDF (reference sequence). The V and J ends lost 1 base and 5 bases, in that order; junction bases with no gene match: 3. This CDR3 has 15 amino acids. The CDR3 DNA follows: TGTGCCACCAGCAGAGCGACAGGGGCTACCGGGGAGCTGTTTTTT. Its protein is CATSRATGATGELFF.

The table lists this clone with a count of one. This chain joins TRBV28 and TRBJ2-7; TRBD2 matches 15 bases. The germline gives CDR1 MDHEN, CDR2 SYDVKM. J gave up 10 bases and V 2 bases, and 3 bases lay outside the gene matches. The CDR3 covers 14 residues. As DNA, the CDR3 is TGTGCCAGCAGTTTAGGGACTAGCGGGAGGAACCAGTACTTC. Amino acids: CASSLGTSGRNQYF.

J is TRBJ1-6 and V is TRBV28, with D hard to call. Germline V gene sequence: CDR1 MDHEN, CDR2 SYDVKM. Trimming pared 11 bases from V and 9 bases from J, leaving 17 bases between. This CDR3 is built from 13 residues. CDR3 in amino acids: CAGRETKGSPLHF. CDR3 in DNA: TGTGCCGGACGAGAAACTAAGGGTTCACCCCTCCACTTT.

The chain has TRBV11-3 and TRBJ2-2; the D is unclear. This CDR3 has 13 amino acids. With 4 bases removed from V and 6 bases from J, the gap between germline ends came to 9 bases. The germline V gene encodes CDR1 SGHNT and CDR2 YENEEA. CDR3 sequence (DNA): TGTGCCAGCAGCTCCCCTAGGTCCGGGGAGCTGTTTTTT. Translating it yields CASSSPRSGELFF.

The rearrangement links TRBV30 to TRBJ2-1, with D perhaps matching TRBD1 or TRBD2 (5 bases each). The CDR3 has 12 residues. Germline V gives CDR1 GTSNPN, CDR2 SVGIG (reference sequence). Trimming took 0 bases from V and 8 from J, leaving 8 bases between them. In nucleotides, the CDR3 is TGTGCCTGGAGTGTACTAGGGGATGAGCAGTTCTTC. It yields the protein CAWSVLGDEQFF.

The chain is built from TRBV29-1 and TRBJ2-1, with a possible D match to TRBD2 (5 bases). Trimming pared 7 bases from V and 0 bases from J, leaving 7 bases between. CDR1 is SQVTM and CDR2 is ANQGSEA in the germline V gene. The CDR3 runs 12 residues. The CDR3 here is CSERSSYNEQFF. The CDR3 DNA sequence: TGCAGCGAGCGGAGCTCCTACAATGAGCAGTTCTTC.

In DNA, the CDR3 is TGTGCCAGCAGGACACCTGTGGGTGAAAAACTGTTTTTT. This gives the protein CASRTPVGEKLFF. J is TRBJ1-4 and V is TRBV28; D is undetermined. V lost 6 bases to trimming and J lost 7 bases, with 12 bases between them. The CDR3 totals 13 residues. CDR1 MDHEN and CDR2 SYDVKM come from the germline V gene.

V usage is TRBV2 and J usage is TRBJ1-1; D is unclear. The V gene's germline CDR1 is SNHLY and CDR2 FYNNEI. This CDR3 is built from 17 residues. The V and J ends lost 2 bases and 1 base respectively, with 17 bases between them. CDR3 region: CASSESRGGLANTEAFF. The CDR3 DNA reads as TGTGCCAGCAGTGAAAGTCGGGGAGGCCTGGCGAACACTGAAGCTTTCTTT.

The rearrangement links TRBV30 to TRBJ2-3; D uncertain. V was shortened by 2 bases and J by 0 bases, with 9 bases between the two germline ends. The CDR3 has 14 amino acids. From germline, CDR1 is GTSNPN and CDR2 SVGIG (reference sequence). Here the CDR3 reads CAWSPGPSTDTQYF. The CDR3 nucleotides are TGTGCCTGGAGTCCCGGGCCCAGCACAGATACGCAGTATTTT. The full variable domain, in which reference TRBV30 and TRBJ2-3 provide the parts outside the CDR3, is SQTIHQWPATLVQPVGSPLSLECTVEGTSNPNLYWYRQAAGRGLQLLFYSVGIGQISSEVPQNLSASRPQDRQFILSSKKLLLSDSGFYLCAWSPGPSTDTQYFGPGTRLTVL.

The CDR3 protein is CASSQEGQNYGYTF. The CDR3 DNA reads TGCGCCAGCAGCCAAGAGGGACAGAACTATGGCTACACCTTC. The chain links TRBV4-1 to TRBJ1-2; TRBD1 matches 7 bases. Germline values: CDR1 MGHRA, CDR2 YSYEKL. Trimming took 0 bases from V and 2 from J; bases not matched to a gene: 0. This CDR3 is 14 amino acids long.

This chain connects TRBV27 to TRBJ1-2; D call uncertain. The germline V gene has CDR1 MNHEY and CDR2 SMNVEV (reference sequence). There are 15 residues in the CDR3. Trimming shortened V by 0 bases and J by 4 bases, and 12 bases separated the two germline ends. CDR3 bases: TGTGCCAGCAGTTTATCTCGAGGTGCGGCCTATGGCTACACCTTC. It specifies CASSLSRGAAYGYTF.

This sequence joins TRBV28 and TRBJ1-1; TRBD1 might be the D (6 bases). The CDR3 loop spans 14 amino acids. Germline CDR1 reads MDHEN; CDR2 reads SYDVKM. V was shortened by 6 bases and J by 4 bases, with 15 bases between the two germline ends. The CDR3 nucleotides are TGTGCCAGCAGGGGGGGGGCAGGAGTCACTGAAGCTTTCTTT. Its translation is CASRGGAGVTEAFF.

V usage is TRBV7-2 and J usage is TRBJ2-4; possible D gene TRBD2, 6 bases. Looked up from germline, CDR1 is SGHTA and CDR2 is FQGNSA. The CDR3 has 16 amino acids. Trimming pared 3 bases from V and 0 bases from J, leaving 12 bases between. The CDR3 DNA reads TGTGCCAGCAGCTTGGCGACGGGACTAGCCAAAAACATTCAGTACTTC. Encoded protein: CASSLATGLAKNIQYF.

The chain recombines TRBV6-8 with TRBJ2-7, with 11 bases aligning to TRBD2. The CDR3 runs 15 residues. Germline CDR1 is MNHGY and CDR2 is SAAAGT. The V and J ends lost 5 bases and 1 base, in that order; junction bases with no gene match: 4. The CDR3 protein is CASSEGLAASYEQYF. For the CDR3, the DNA is TGTGCCAGCAGTGAGGGACTAGCGGCATCCTACGAGCAGTACTTC.

V is TRBV6-1 and J is TRBJ1-5; 9 bases align to TRBD1. In germline, CDR1 is MNHNS, CDR2 SASEGT. The CDR3 consists of 15 residues. V dropped 8 bases and J dropped 2; count of bases not matched to a gene: 7. CDR3 bases: TGTGCCAGCCGCAGACAGGGGGACGGCAATCAGCCCCAGCATTTT. Residues: CASRRQGDGNQPQHF.

The J gene is TRBJ2-7, the V gene TRBV5-4, with TRBD1 matching 9 bases. The junction had 9 bases not matched to a gene; V was cut back by 3 bases and J by 5 bases. CDR3 length equals 15 residues. Germline loops: CDR1 SGHNT, CDR2 YYREEE (reference sequence). The CDR3 nucleotides are TGTGCCAGCAGCTCCCCGGGACAGGGCTACAACGAGCAGTACTTC. Residues: CASSSPGQGYNEQYF.

The chain combines TRBV25-1 with TRBJ2-7; D is unresolved. Germline assignment: CDR1 MGHDK and CDR2 SYGVNS. Trimming removed 3 bases from V and 3 bases from J, with 9 bases in between. There are 13 residues in the CDR3. CDR3 loop: CASSDPGGYEQYF. The CDR3 DNA is TGTGCCAGCAGTGACCCGGGTGGCTACGAGCAGTACTTC.

V and J are TRBV19 and TRBJ1-5; no clear D gene. There are 14 residues in the CDR3. The germline V and J ends were trimmed by 9 bases and 9 bases, with 21 bases remaining between them. The germline V gene has CDR1 LNHDA and CDR2 SQIVND (reference sequence). In nucleotides, the CDR3 is TGTGCCAGCAAAGAGTCGGGGTATCTTGTGCCCCAGCATTTT. It encodes CASKESGYLVPQHF.

The chain links TRBV7-2 to TRBJ2-6, with 11 nucleotides matching TRBD1. The CDR3 runs 16 residues. V lost 8 bases to trimming and J lost 3 bases; unmatched junction nucleotides: 6. The germline V gene has CDR1 SGHTA and CDR2 FQGNSA. CDR3 bases: TGTGCCAGCGGCCCGGACAGGGGGCTTGGGGCCAACGTCCTGACTTTC. Translation gives CASGPDRGLGANVLTF. Together with reference TRBV7-2 and TRBJ2-6, the CDR3 gives the full variable domain: GAGVSQSPSNKVTEKGKDVELRCDPISGHTALYWYRQSLGQGLEFLIYFQGNSAPDKSGLPSDRFSAERTGGSVSTLTIQRTQQEDSAVYLCASGPDRGLGANVLTFGAGSRLTVL.

This chain links TRBV19 with TRBJ2-7; D may correspond to TRBD1 or TRBD2 (5 bases each). Germline lookup yields CDR1 LNHDA and CDR2 SQIVND (reference sequence). The ends were cut back, 1 base at V and 0 bases at J, with 7 bases in the middle. The CDR3 contains 14 residues. The CDR3 sequence is CASSIAGSSYEQYF. In nucleotides, the CDR3 is TGTGCCAGTAGTATAGCAGGGAGCTCCTACGAGCAGTACTTC.

This clone was counted once. The genes are TRBV9 and TRBJ2-1, with TRBD2 matching 14 bases. Germline assignment: CDR1 SGDLS and CDR2 YYNGEE. V dropped 0 bases and J dropped 3; count of bases not matched to a gene: 11. CDR3 length: 20 amino acids. This CDR3 reads CASSVGEWGTSGSLYNEQFF. The CDR3 nucleotides are TGTGCCAGCAGCGTAGGTGAGTGGGGGACTAGCGGGAGCCTCTACAATGAGCAGTTCTTC.

The chain links TRBV27 to TRBJ1-3, with D unclear. CDR1 and CDR2 from the germline V gene are MNHEY and SMNVEV (reference sequence). V was trimmed by 10 bases and J by 0 bases, leaving 4 bases between them. The CDR3 spans 11 residues. The CDR3 region has the DNA TGTGCCACCGTCTCTGGAAACACCATATATTTT. Translation gives CATVSGNTIYF.

The rearrangement links TRBV19 to TRBJ2-1; D might be TRBD2 (6 bases). CDR3 length: 17 residues. Between the trimmed V and J ends, which lost 0 bases and 2 bases, there was a span of 14 bases. The germline CDR1 and CDR2 sequences are LNHDA and SQIVND (reference sequence). CDR3 sequence reads: CASSIDAGGSTYNEQFF. The CDR3 bases are TGTGCCAGTAGTATAGATGCTGGGGGGAGCACCTACAATGAGCAGTTCTTC.

The chain combines TRBV6-1 with TRBJ1-1; TRBD1 matches 9 bases. Per germline, CDR1 MNHNS and CDR2 SASEGT. J lost 7 bases, V lost 5 bases, and 8 bases had no gene match. The CDR3 is 14 amino acids. CDR3 protein: CASSPKGQGVEAFF. CDR3 sequence (DNA): TGTGCCAGCAGTCCTAAGGGACAGGGCGTTGAAGCTTTCTTT.

The chain combines TRBV27 with TRBJ2-3, with TRBD2 identical over 7 bases. The CDR3 spans 16 residues. The germline V gene has CDR1 MNHEY and CDR2 SMNVEV (reference sequence). J lost 3 bases, V lost 6 bases, and 12 bases had no gene match. The CDR3 DNA sequence: TGTGCCAGCAGACCATGGGGGGGAGATGGGACAGATACGCAGTATTTT. Its translation: CASRPWGGDGTDTQYF.